This T cell receptor beta chain comes out of a study of blood T cell repertoires in COVID-19. About the study: The United States, Italy and Spain supplied acute and convalescent COVID-19 samples. T cells, B-cell-depleted T cells, or PBMCs supplied cDNA or gDNA.

Per the original data handling: Reference gene primer amplification in the assay estimated nucleated cell counts. Repertoires were generated with immunoSEQ multiplex PCR, while TCRdb's copy carries only in-frame clones and drops some. For V, J and clone size, that table is used; D and trimming come from the DNA. Of about 220,000 clones listed, around 84% were seen once; the top ten hold under 3.5%. CDR3 length equals 17 residues. J was trimmed by 4 bases and V by 5 bases; bases with no gene match: 12. In germline, CDR1 is LNHDA, CDR2 SQIVND (reference sequence). The TCR comes from a man between 50 and 59 years old who had recovered from COVID-19. Sequencing input: peripheral blood. The chain uses TRBV19 and TRBJ2-5; 11 nucleotides agree with TRBD2. Here the CDR3 reads CASSPSRLAGRVETQYF. The CDR3 DNA is TGTGCCAGTAGTCCCTCAAGACTAGCGGGACGGGTAGAGACCCAGTACTTC. Supplemented by reference TRBV19 and TRBJ2-5, the full variable domain reads DGGITQSPKYLFRKEGQNVTLSCEQNLNHDAMYWYRQDPGQGLRLIYYSQIVNDFQKGDIAEGYSVSREKKESFPLTVTSAQKNPTAFYLCASSPSRLAGRVETQYFGPGTRLLVL.